Listed here are 28 T cell receptor beta chains from one sample, sequenced in a study of cytomegalovirus exposure and HLA in healthy donors. The study ran its PCR with 60 Vbeta and 13 Jbeta primers. Data came from immunoSEQ multiplex PCR; TCRdb stores just in-frame clones and leaves some out. Of over 150,000 clones listed, about four fifths are singletons. Specimen: PBMCs. The receptors come from a woman in her thirties in good health and CMV-seropositive.

The V and J genes are TRBV6-6 and TRBJ1-1; no clear D. The CDR3 is 15 residues long. V dropped 6 bases and J dropped 0 bases, with 14 bases sitting between them. In germline, CDR1 is MNHNY, CDR2 SVGAGI (reference sequence). The CDR3 DNA reads as TGTGCCAGCAGCAATGCCCCGAGCATGAACACTGAAGCTTTCTTT. Protein sequence: CASSNAPSMNTEAFF.

V usage is TRBV19 and J usage is TRBJ1-6, with TRBD1 matching over 7 bases. The trim removed 1 base at V and 11 bases at J, leaving 8 bases unmatched. The CDR3 spans 15 residues. The germline V gene has CDR1 LNHDA and CDR2 SQIVND (reference sequence). This CDR3 reads CASSIVGTGVTPLHF. CDR3 in DNA: TGTGCCAGTAGTATAGTAGGAACAGGGGTTACACCCCTCCACTTT.

Concerning this clone itself: Mismatch with germline at one junction end may stem from a read error. This chain links TRBV7-9 with TRBJ2-1, with TRBD1 matching over 9 bases. CDR3 length: 15 amino acids. Germline V gives CDR1 SEHNR, CDR2 FQNEAQ (reference sequence). The CDR3 protein is CSSSNRDRAHNEQFF. The CDR3 DNA reads as TGTTCCAGCAGCAACCGGGACAGGGCCCACAATGAGCAGTTCTTC.

The chain joins TRBV21-1 to TRBJ2-7; TRBD2, as called in the table, went unchecked against the DNA. TRBV21-1 is given as a pseudogene. The CDR3 is 18 residues long. The CDR3 region has the DNA TGTGCCAGCAGCAAAGAGGTCAGGGACCGGGACTCCACCTACGAGCAGTACTTC. It codes for CASSKEVRDRDSTYEQYF.

The chain employs TRBV11-1 and TRBJ1-4, with a weak D call TRBD1 (6 bases). CDR1 is SGHAT and CDR2 is FQDESV in the germline V gene (reference sequence). The CDR3 has 13 amino acids. The V end was cut by 3 bases, the J end by 14 bases, with 16 bases between. CDR3 residues: CASSFLGTKDLFF. CDR3 DNA sequence: TGTGCCAGCAGCTTCCTCGGGACAAAGGACCTGTTTTTT.

This chain uses TRBV25-1 with TRBJ2-7; TRBD1 agrees at 8 bases. V shed 4 bases, J shed 2 bases, and the junction held 7 bases outside the gene matches. The CDR3 contains 15 residues. The germline CDR1 and CDR2 sequences are MGHDK and SYGVNS. The DNA of the CDR3 is TGTGCCAGCAGTGCTAGACAGGGGCTTACCTACGAGCAGTACTTC. This translates into CASSARQGLTYEQYF.

The V and J genes are TRBV25-1 and TRBJ1-2; D perhaps matches TRBD1 (5 bases). V dropped 8 bases and J dropped 4 bases, with 14 bases sitting between them. Germline CDR1 and CDR2: MGHDK and SYGVNS. The CDR3 contains 13 residues. CDR3 protein: CASGGALGYGYTF. DNA for the CDR3: TGTGCCAGCGGAGGGGCGCTGGGCTATGGCTACACCTTC.

This clone has a single count. The V gene is TRBV2, the J gene TRBJ1-2; D gene uncertain. V lost 5 bases and J 2 bases, leaving 12 bases between the germline ends. Germline V gene sequence: CDR1 SNHLY, CDR2 FYNNEI. The CDR3 totals 14 residues. CDR3 sequence: CASSPRAGNYGYTF. CDR3 nucleotide sequence: TGTGCCAGCAGTCCCCGTGCGGGGAACTATGGCTACACCTTC.

This clone was detected once. The CDR3 loop is CASSPQGGETEAFF. CDR3 bases: TGCGCCAGCAGCCCACAGGGGGGGGAAACTGAAGCTTTCTTT. The chain uses TRBV5-1 and TRBJ1-1; 8 nucleotides line up with TRBD1. The CDR3 loop spans 14 amino acids. Germline loops: CDR1 SGHRS, CDR2 YFSETQ. V trimming: 4 bases; J trimming: 5 bases; junction bases outside the gene matches: 7.

This clone is a singleton in its sample. The chain is built from TRBV5-8 and TRBJ1-5; TRBD1 is a possible D gene (5 bases). The germline gives CDR1 SGHTS, CDR2 YDEGEE. V was cut by 4 bases and J by 0 bases, with 14 bases left in between. The CDR3 extends over 16 amino acids. The CDR3 here is CASSGGRRGSNQPQHF. The CDR3 nucleotides are TGTGCCAGCAGCGGGGGACGGCGGGGTAGCAATCAGCCCCAGCATTTT.

To note about this clone: This CDR3 is also generated by other DNA sequences in the sample. The V gene is TRBV9, the J gene TRBJ1-2; TRBD1 matches at 8 bases. Germline V gene lookup returns CDR1 SGDLS and CDR2 YYNGEE. V lost 2 bases and J lost 4; bases outside the gene matches: 4. This CDR3 has 14 residues. CDR3 DNA: TGTGCCAGCAGCGTCGGACAGGGCCCCTATGGCTACACCTTC. It yields the protein CASSVGQGPYGYTF.

V is TRBV30 and J is TRBJ2-6, with a weak D call TRBD2 (7 bases). V gave up 4 bases and J gave up 3 bases, with 19 bases separating them. CDR1 and CDR2 (germline): GTSNPN, SVGIG (reference sequence). The CDR3 covers 17 residues. CDR3 nucleotides: TGTGCCTGGAAAGGGGGACGGGGGGCGGGTGGGGCCAACGTCCTGACTTTC. Residues: CAWKGGRGAGGANVLTF. The whole variable domain, remainder taken from reference TRBV30 and TRBJ2-6, is SQTIHQWPATLVQPVGSPLSLECTVEGTSNPNLYWYRQAAGRGLQLLFYSVGIGQISSEVPQNLSASRPQDRQFILSSKKLLLSDSGFYLCAWKGGRGAGGANVLTFGAGSRLTVL.

On this clone itself: Other nucleotide sequences in the sample specify the same CDR3. This rearrangement joins TRBV18 to TRBJ1-1; a possible D gene is TRBD1 (5 bases). Between the trimmed V and J ends, which lost 4 bases and 1 base, there was a span of 7 bases. Germline V gene sequence: CDR1 KGHSH, CDR2 LQKENI. The CDR3 loop spans 13 amino acids. The CDR3 DNA is TGTGCCAGCTCACTTACAGGGAACACTGAAGCTTTCTTT. Protein product: CASSLTGNTEAFF.

This chain links TRBV6-6 with TRBJ1-3; 9 nucleotides match TRBD1. The CDR3 has 14 amino acids. The germline V gene encodes CDR1 MNHNY and CDR2 SVGAGI (reference sequence). The junction had 6 bases not matched to a gene; V was cut back by 6 bases and J by 6 bases. DNA of the CDR3: TGTGCCAGCAGCCCCGGGACAGGGATAAACACCATATATTTT. Its translation: CASSPGTGINTIYF.

V and J are TRBV5-4 and TRBJ2-7; the match to TRBD1 covers 7 bases. The CDR3 sequence is 15 residues long. The germline gives CDR1 SGHNT, CDR2 YYREEE (reference sequence). The trim removed 3 bases at V and 2 bases at J, leaving 8 bases unmatched. The CDR3 sequence is CASSSKTGLPYEQYF. CDR3 in DNA: TGTGCCAGCAGCTCTAAGACAGGGCTGCCCTACGAGCAGTACTTC.

This chain joins TRBV9 and TRBJ1-2, with 7 bases lining up with TRBD1. The CDR3 has 15 amino acids. The germline CDR1 and CDR2 sequences are SGDLS and YYNGEE. V lost 4 bases, J lost 5 bases, and 11 bases stayed unmatched. In nucleotides, the CDR3 is TGTGCCAGCAGCTTCCGGGACAGAGCGGTTTATGGCTACACCTTC. The encoded protein is CASSFRDRAVYGYTF.

This sequence joins TRBV2 and TRBJ1-2; TRBD1 matches at 7 bases. Germline V gene sequence: CDR1 SNHLY, CDR2 FYNNEI. This CDR3 region has 15 residues. J gave up 5 bases and V 5 bases, and 11 bases lay outside the gene matches. CDR3 nucleotides: TGTGCCAGCAGTTCCCGACAGGGATTTCGGTATGGCTACACCTTC. Protein sequence: CASSSRQGFRYGYTF. The full variable domain, rest sourced from reference TRBV2 and TRBJ1-2, is EPEVTQTPSHQVTQMGQEVILRCVPISNHLYFYWYRQILGQKVEFLVSFYNNEISEKSEIFDDQFSVERPDGSNFTLKIRSTKLEDSAMYFCASSSRQGFRYGYTFGSGTRLTVV.

This clone was found a few times. The J gene is TRBJ2-5, the V gene TRBV5-4; 8 bases fit TRBD1. The ends lost 3 bases at V and 4 bases at J; junction bases unmatched: 5. The germline V gene encodes CDR1 SGHNT and CDR2 YYREEE (reference sequence). This CDR3 spans 14 amino acids. CDR3 bases: TGTGCCAGCAGCTCTCAGGGGGCGGGAGAGACCCAGTACTTC. Its protein product is CASSSQGAGETQYF.

This chain connects TRBV18 to TRBJ2-1, with 12 nucleotides matching TRBD2. The CDR3 has 16 amino acids. V lost 3 bases to trimming and J lost 4 bases; unmatched junction nucleotides: 4. Per the germline V gene, CDR1 is KGHSH and CDR2 is LQKENI. The CDR3 reads CASSPITSGGYNEQFF. The DNA of the CDR3 is TGTGCCAGCTCACCGATTACTAGCGGGGGGTACAATGAGCAGTTCTTC. Variable domain in full (rest from reference TRBV18 and TRBJ2-1): NAGVMQNPRHLVRRRGQEARLRCSPMKGHSHVYWYRQLPEEGLKFMVYLQKENIIDESGMPKERFSAEFPKEGPSILRIQQVVRGDSAAYFCASSPITSGGYNEQFFGPGTRLTVL.

The genes are TRBV18 and TRBJ1-5; D is ambiguous. CDR1 is KGHSH, CDR2 LQKENI, per germline. The CDR3 runs to 14 residues. Deletions cut 1 base from V and 5 bases from J, with 9 bases between. CDR3 DNA: TGTGCCAGCTCACCACTCCCGGACTATCAGCCCCAGCATTTT. Its protein is CASSPLPDYQPQHF.

This chain uses TRBV5-6 with TRBJ2-7; 7 bases align to TRBD1. Trimming took 2 bases from V and 1 from J; bases not matched to a gene: 3. The CDR3 is made up of 14 amino acids. Germline-derived CDR1 and CDR2 are SGHDT and YYEEEE. The CDR3 DNA reads as TGTGCCAGCAGCTTAGAGGGACAGTCCTACGAGCAGTACTTC. Residues: CASSLEGQSYEQYF.

The V and J genes are TRBV6-1 and TRBJ1-1; TRBD1 might be the D (6 bases). V shed 4 bases and J shed 3 bases, with 9 bases lying between them. The CDR3 runs to 13 residues. Per the germline V gene, CDR1 is MNHNS and CDR2 is SASEGT. The CDR3 DNA follows: TGTGCCAGCAGTGTGAAGGGGGACACTGAAGCTTTCTTT. Residues: CASSVKGDTEAFF.

V and J are TRBV19 and TRBJ2-7; 8 bases agree with TRBD2. Trimming removed 4 bases from V and 3 bases from J; junction bases left unmatched: 8. The CDR3 loop spans 15 amino acids. The V gene's germline CDR1 is LNHDA and CDR2 SQIVND (reference sequence). The CDR3 loop reads CASSTPEAGVYEQYF. The CDR3 coding sequence is TGTGCCAGTAGTACCCCTGAAGCGGGGGTCTACGAGCAGTACTTC.

This rearrangement joins TRBV5-1 to TRBJ1-1; D unclear. Germline V gene lookup returns CDR1 SGHRS and CDR2 YFSETQ. V lost 0 bases and J 8 bases, leaving 14 bases between the germline ends. The CDR3 loop spans 14 amino acids. In DNA, the CDR3 is TGCGCCAGCAGCTTGGGAGGCATTTACGGAGAAGCTTTCTTT. The encoded protein is CASSLGGIYGEAFF.

The V and J genes are TRBV4-1 and TRBJ2-5; no firm D call. The CDR3 runs 15 residues. Trimming took 2 bases from V and 0 from J, leaving 10 bases between them. The germline gives CDR1 MGHRA, CDR2 YSYEKL. The CDR3 sequence: CASSQQAGYQETQYF. The CDR3 DNA follows: TGCGCCAGCAGCCAACAGGCAGGATACCAAGAGACCCAGTACTTC.

The V and J genes are TRBV27 and TRBJ2-2, with 8 bases aligning to TRBD1. Germline V gene data show CDR1 as MNHEY and CDR2 as SMNVEV (reference sequence). V was pared by 1 base and J by 6 bases, with 10 bases of the junction left unmatched. The CDR3 runs to 17 residues. DNA of the CDR3: TGTGCCAGCAGTTTATTTCGCAGGGGGCAGGGCGCCGGGGAGCTGTTTTTT. This gives the protein CASSLFRRGQGAGELFF.

The rearrangement joins TRBV7-3 to TRBJ2-7; unclear D gene. In germline, CDR1 is SGHTA, CDR2 FQGTGA. The CDR3 sequence is 14 residues long. The ends were cut back, 1 base at V and 2 bases at J, with 9 bases in the middle. The CDR3 is CASSLRHAAYEQYF. Here the CDR3 DNA reads TGTGCCAGCAGCTTAAGACACGCCGCCTACGAGCAGTACTTC. The entire variable domain, with the rest obtained from reference TRBV7-3 and TRBJ2-7, is as follows: GAGVSQTPSNKVTEKGKYVELRCDPISGHTALYWYRQSLGQGPEFLIYFQGTGAADDSGLPNDRFFAVRPEGSVSTLKIQRTERGDSAVYLCASSLRHAAYEQYFGPGTRLTVT.

J is TRBJ2-3 and V is TRBV5-1, with TRBD2 matching 8 bases. Germline CDR1 and CDR2: SGHRS and YFSETQ. This CDR3 contains 16 residues. V lost 5 bases to trimming and J lost 4 bases; unmatched junction nucleotides: 12. The CDR3 sequence: CASRPSGGRSSDTQYF. The CDR3 DNA reads TGCGCCAGCAGGCCCAGCGGGGGCCGATCTTCAGATACGCAGTATTTT.